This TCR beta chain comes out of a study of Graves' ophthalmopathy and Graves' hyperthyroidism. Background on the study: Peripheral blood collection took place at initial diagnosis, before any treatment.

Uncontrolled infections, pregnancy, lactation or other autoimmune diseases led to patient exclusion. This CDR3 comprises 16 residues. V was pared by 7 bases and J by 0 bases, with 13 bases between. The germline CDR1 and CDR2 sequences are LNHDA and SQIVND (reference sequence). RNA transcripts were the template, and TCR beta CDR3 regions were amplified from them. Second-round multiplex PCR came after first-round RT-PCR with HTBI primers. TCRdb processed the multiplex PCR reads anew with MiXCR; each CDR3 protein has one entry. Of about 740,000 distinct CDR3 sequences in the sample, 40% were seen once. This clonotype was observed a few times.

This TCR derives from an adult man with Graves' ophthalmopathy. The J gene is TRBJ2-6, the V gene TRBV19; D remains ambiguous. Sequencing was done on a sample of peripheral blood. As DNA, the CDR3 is TGTGCCAGTAAGCAAACTCCGGGCTCTGGGGCCAACGTCCTGACTTTC. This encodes CASKQTPGSGANVLTF.